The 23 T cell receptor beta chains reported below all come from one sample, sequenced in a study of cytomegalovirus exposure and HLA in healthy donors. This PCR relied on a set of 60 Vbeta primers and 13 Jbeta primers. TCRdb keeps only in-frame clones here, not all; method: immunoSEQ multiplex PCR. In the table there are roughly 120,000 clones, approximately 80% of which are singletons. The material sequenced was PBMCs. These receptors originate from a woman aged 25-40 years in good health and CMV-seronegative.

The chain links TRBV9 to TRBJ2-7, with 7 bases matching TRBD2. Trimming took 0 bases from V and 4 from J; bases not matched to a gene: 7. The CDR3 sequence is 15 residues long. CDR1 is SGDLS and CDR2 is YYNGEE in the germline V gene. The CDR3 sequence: CASSVGIRGGYEQYF. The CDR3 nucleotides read TGTGCCAGCAGCGTAGGTATTCGGGGAGGGTACGAGCAGTACTTC.

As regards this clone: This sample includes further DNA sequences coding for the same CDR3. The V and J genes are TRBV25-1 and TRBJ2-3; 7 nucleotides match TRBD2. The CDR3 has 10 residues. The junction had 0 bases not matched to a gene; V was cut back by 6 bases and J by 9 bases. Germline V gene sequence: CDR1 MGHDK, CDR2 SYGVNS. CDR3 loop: CASSGGTQYF. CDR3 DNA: TGTGCCAGCAGCGGGGGGACGCAGTATTTT.

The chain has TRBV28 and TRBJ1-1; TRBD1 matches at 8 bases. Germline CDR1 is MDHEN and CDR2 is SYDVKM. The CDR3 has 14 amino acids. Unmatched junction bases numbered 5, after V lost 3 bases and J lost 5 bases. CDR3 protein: CASSFRTGWTEAFF. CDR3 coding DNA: TGTGCCAGCAGTTTTCGGACAGGGTGGACTGAAGCTTTCTTT.

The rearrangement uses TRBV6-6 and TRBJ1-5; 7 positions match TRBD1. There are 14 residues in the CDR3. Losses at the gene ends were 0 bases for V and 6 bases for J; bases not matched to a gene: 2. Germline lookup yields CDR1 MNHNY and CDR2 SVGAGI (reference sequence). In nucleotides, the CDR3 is TGTGCCAGCAGTTACTCGACAGGGCGTCAGCCCCAGCATTTT. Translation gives CASSYSTGRQPQHF.

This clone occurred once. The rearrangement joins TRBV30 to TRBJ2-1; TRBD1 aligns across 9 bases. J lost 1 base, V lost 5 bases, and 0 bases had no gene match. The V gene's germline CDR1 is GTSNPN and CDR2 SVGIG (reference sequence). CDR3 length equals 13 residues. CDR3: CAWGQGSYNEQFF. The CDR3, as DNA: TGTGCCTGGGGACAGGGGTCCTACAATGAGCAGTTCTTC. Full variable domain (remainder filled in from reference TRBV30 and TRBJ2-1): SQTIHQWPATLVQPVGSPLSLECTVEGTSNPNLYWYRQAAGRGLQLLFYSVGIGQISSEVPQNLSASRPQDRQFILSSKKLLLSDSGFYLCAWGQGSYNEQFFGPGTRLTVL.

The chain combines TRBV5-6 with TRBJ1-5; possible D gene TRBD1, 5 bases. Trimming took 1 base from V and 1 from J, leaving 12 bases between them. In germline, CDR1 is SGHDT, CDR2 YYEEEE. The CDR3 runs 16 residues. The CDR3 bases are TGTGCCAGCAGCTTGTTTAGGGGCGGAAGCAATCAGCCCCAGCATTTT. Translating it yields CASSLFRGGSNQPQHF.

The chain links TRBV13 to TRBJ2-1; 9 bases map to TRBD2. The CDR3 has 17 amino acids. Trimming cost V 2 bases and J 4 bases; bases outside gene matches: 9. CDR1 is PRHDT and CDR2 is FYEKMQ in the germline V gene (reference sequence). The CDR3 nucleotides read TGTGCCAGCAGCTTAAGGTTAGGGACTAGCCCTTACAATGAGCAGTTCTTC. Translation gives CASSLRLGTSPYNEQFF.

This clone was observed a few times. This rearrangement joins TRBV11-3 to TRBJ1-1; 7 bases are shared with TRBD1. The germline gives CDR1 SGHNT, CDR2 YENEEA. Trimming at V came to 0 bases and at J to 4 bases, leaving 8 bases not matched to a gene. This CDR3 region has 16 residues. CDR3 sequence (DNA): TGTGCCAGCAGCTTAGATGGGAGACAGGGCTCCACTGAAGCTTTCTTT. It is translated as CASSLDGRQGSTEAFF.

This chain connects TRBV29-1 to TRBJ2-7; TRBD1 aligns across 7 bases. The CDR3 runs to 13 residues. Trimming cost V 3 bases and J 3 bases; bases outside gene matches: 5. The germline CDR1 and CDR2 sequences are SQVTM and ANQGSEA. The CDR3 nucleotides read TGCAGCGTTGAGGCAGGGGGATTCTACGAGCAGTACTTC. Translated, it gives CSVEAGGFYEQYF.

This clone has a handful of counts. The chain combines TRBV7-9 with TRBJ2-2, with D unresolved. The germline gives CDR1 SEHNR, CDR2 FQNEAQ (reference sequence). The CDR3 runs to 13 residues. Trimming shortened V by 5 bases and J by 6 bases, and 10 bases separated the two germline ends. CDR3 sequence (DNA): TGTGCCAGCAGCCCTACCAGGCCCGGGGAGCTGTTTTTT. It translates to CASSPTRPGELFF. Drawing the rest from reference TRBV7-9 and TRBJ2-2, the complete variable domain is DTGVSQNPRHKITKRGQNVTFRCDPISEHNRLYWYRQTLGQGPEFLTYFQNEAQLEKSRLLSDRFSAERPKGSFSTLEIQRTEQGDSAMYLCASSPTRPGELFFGEGSRLTVL.

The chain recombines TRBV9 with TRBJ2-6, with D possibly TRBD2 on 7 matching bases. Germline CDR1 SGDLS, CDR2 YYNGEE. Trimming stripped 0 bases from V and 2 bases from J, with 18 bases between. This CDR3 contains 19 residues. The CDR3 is CASSVGLRGGPTGANVLTF. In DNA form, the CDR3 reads TGTGCCAGCAGCGTAGGTTTGAGGGGGGGCCCAACTGGGGCCAACGTCCTGACTTTC.

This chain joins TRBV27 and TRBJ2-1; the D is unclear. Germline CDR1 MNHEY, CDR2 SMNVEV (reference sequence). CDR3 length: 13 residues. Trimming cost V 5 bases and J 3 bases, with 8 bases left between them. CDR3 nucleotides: TGTGCCAGCAGTGTGTCAGACTACAATGAGCAGTTCTTC. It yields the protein CASSVSDYNEQFF.

The CDR3 coding sequence is TGCAGCGTTGAGGACAGGGTAGGCACTGAAGCTTTCTTT. This gives the protein CSVEDRVGTEAFF. The chain links TRBV29-1 to TRBJ1-1; 8 nucleotides line up with TRBD1. CDR1 and CDR2 (germline): SQVTM, ANQGSEA. V shed 3 bases and J 4 bases; nucleotides not matched to a gene: 4. The CDR3 contains 13 residues.

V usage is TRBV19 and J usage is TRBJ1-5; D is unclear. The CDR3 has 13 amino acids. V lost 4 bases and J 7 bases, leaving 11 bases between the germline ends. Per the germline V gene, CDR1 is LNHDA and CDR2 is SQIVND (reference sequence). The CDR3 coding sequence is TGTGCCAGTAGTAGGAAGAGGATACAGCCCCAGCATTTT. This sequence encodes CASSRKRIQPQHF.

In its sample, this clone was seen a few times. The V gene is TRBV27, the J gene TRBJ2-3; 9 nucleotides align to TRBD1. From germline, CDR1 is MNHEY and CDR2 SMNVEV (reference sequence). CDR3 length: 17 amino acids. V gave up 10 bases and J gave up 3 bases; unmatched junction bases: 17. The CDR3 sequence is CATTHPLRQGGTDTQYF. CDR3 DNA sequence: TGTGCCACCACTCACCCTTTGCGACAGGGGGGGACAGATACGCAGTATTTT.

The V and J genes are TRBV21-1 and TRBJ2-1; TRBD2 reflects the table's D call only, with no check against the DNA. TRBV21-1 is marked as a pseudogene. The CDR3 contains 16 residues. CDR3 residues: CASGGGRGITYNEQFF. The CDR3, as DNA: TGTGCCAGCGGAGGCGGGCGGGGGATTACCTACAATGAGCAGTTCTTC.

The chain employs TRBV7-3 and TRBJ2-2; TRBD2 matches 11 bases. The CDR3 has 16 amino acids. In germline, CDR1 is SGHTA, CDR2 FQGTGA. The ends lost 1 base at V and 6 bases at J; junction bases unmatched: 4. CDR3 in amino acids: CASSLNPGLAAGELFF. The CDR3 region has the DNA TGTGCCAGCAGCTTAAATCCGGGACTAGCGGCCGGGGAGCTGTTTTTT.

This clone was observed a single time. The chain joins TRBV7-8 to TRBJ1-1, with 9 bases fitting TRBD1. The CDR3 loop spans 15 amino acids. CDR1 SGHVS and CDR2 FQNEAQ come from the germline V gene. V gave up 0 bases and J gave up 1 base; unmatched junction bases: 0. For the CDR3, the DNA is TGTGCCAGCAGCTTAGCGGGACAGGGGAACACTGAAGCTTTCTTT. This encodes CASSLAGQGNTEAFF. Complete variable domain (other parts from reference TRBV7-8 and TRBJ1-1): GAGVSQSPRYKVAKRGQDVALRCDPISGHVSLFWYQQALGQGPEFLTYFQNEAQLDKSGLPSDRFFAERPEGSVSTLKIQRTQQEDSAVYLCASSLAGQGNTEAFFGQGTRLTVV.

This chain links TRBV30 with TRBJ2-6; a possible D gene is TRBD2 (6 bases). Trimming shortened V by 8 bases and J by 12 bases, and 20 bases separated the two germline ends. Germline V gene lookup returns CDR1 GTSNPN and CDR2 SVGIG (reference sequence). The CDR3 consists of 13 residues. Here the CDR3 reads CAGYSGTPGVLTF. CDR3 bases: TGTGCCGGGTACTCGGGGACTCCGGGCGTCCTGACTTTC. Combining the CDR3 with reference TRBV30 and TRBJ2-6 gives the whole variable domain SQTIHQWPATLVQPVGSPLSLECTVEGTSNPNLYWYRQAAGRGLQLLFYSVGIGQISSEVPQNLSASRPQDRQFILSSKKLLLSDSGFYLCAGYSGTPGVLTFGAGSRLTVL.

This chain's CDR3 is CSVESGGGYTF. CDR3 coding DNA: TGCAGCGTTGAGTCCGGAGGTGGCTACACCTTC. The chain employs TRBV29-1 and TRBJ1-2; no definite D call. Trimming stripped 3 bases from V and 7 bases from J, with 9 bases between. CDR1 and CDR2 (germline): SQVTM, ANQGSEA. This CDR3 has 11 amino acids.

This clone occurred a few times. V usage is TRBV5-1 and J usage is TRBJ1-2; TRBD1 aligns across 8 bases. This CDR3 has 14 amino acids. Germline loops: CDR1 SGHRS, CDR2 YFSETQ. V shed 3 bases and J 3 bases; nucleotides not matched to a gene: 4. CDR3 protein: CASSSAGGDYGYTF. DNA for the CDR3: TGCGCCAGCAGCTCCGCAGGGGGCGACTATGGCTACACCTTC.

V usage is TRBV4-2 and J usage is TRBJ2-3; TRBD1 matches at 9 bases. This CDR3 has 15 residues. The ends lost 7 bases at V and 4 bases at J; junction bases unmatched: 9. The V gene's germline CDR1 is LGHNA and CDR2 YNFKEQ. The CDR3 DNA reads TGTGCCAGCACCCCGGGGGACAGGGACGCAGATACGCAGTATTTT. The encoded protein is CASTPGDRDADTQYF.

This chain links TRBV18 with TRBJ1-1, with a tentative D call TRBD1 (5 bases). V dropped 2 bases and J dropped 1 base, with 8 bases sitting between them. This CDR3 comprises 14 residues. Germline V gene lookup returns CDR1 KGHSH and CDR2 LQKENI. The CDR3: CASSPRQGNTEAFF. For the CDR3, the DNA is TGTGCCAGCTCACCAAGGCAGGGGAACACTGAAGCTTTCTTT. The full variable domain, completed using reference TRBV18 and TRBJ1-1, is NAGVMQNPRHLVRRRGQEARLRCSPMKGHSHVYWYRQLPEEGLKFMVYLQKENIIDESGMPKERFSAEFPKEGPSILRIQQVVRGDSAAYFCASSPRQGNTEAFFGQGTRLTVV.